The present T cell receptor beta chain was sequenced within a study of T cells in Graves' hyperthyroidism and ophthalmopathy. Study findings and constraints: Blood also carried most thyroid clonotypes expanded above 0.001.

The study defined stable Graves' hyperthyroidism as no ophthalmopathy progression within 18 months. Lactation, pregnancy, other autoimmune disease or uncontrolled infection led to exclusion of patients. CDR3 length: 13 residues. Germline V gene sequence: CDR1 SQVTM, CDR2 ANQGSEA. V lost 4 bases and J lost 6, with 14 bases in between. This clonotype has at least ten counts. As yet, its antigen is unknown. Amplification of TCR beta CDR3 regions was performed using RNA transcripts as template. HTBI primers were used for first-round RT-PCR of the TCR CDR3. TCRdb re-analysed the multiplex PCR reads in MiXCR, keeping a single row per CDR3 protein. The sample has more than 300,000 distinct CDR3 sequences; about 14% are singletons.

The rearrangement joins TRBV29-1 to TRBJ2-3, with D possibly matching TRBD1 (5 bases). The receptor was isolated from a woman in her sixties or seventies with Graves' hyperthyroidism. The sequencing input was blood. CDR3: CSVGQTPKDTQYF. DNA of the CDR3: TGCAGCGTTGGACAGACACCTAAGGATACGCAGTATTTT.